A single sample gave rise to the 12 T cell receptor beta chains below, sequenced in a study of OX40 agonist ivuxolimab in advanced cancers. Generated by immunoSEQ multiplex PCR, the TCRdb table keeps only in-frame clones and is missing some. In the table there are some 97,000 clones, around 93% of which are singletons. The sample in question was CD4+ or CD8+ T cells sorted from blood, obtained in a trial of the OX40 agonist ivuxolimab. The receptors come from an adult with an advanced solid tumor such as melanoma, head and neck, liver or kidney cancer.

A word on this clone: Compared with germline, one end of the junction differs, possibly owing to a read error. This sequence joins TRBV6-6 and TRBJ2-2; D may be TRBD1 (5 bases). The CDR3 sequence is 14 residues long. Germline CDR1 reads MNHNY; CDR2 reads SVGAGI (reference sequence). Here the CDR3 reads CTSSYDRNTGELFF. In DNA, the CDR3 is TGTACCAGCAGTTACGACAGAAACACCGGGGAGCTGTTTTTT.

This rearrangement joins TRBV5-1 to TRBJ2-1; D gene ambiguous. The CDR3 is 14 amino acids. Trimming took 0 bases from V and 3 from J, leaving 7 bases between them. Germline assignment: CDR1 SGHRS and CDR2 YFSETQ. CDR3 coding DNA: TGCGCCAGCAGCTTGGCGAATAGCTACAATGAGCAGTTCTTC. This gives the protein CASSLANSYNEQFF.

The chain carries TRBV7-9 and TRBJ2-7; maybe TRBD1 (8 bases). Germline V CDR1 and CDR2: SEHNR, FQNEAQ (reference sequence). This CDR3 is 15 amino acids long. The V and J ends lost 5 bases and 2 bases respectively, with 16 bases between them. In DNA form, the CDR3 reads TGTGCCAGCAGCCGGGGGGCGGGACAGGCCTACGAGCAGTACTTC. This encodes CASSRGAGQAYEQYF.

The chain couples TRBV11-3 to TRBJ2-1; TRBD2 matches at 7 bases. This CDR3 has 16 residues. CDR1 is SGHNT, CDR2 YENEEA, per germline. The V and J ends lost 0 bases and 4 bases, in that order; junction bases with no gene match: 6. DNA for the CDR3: TGTGCCAGCAGCTTAGATGGGAGGGGCGGATACAATGAGCAGTTCTTC. Translated, it gives CASSLDGRGGYNEQFF.

The chain has TRBV11-2 and TRBJ2-1; D is possibly TRBD1 (7 bases). Germline CDR1 and CDR2: SGHAT and FQNNGV. V shed 5 bases and J shed 7 bases, with 21 bases lying between them. CDR3 length: 16 residues. DNA for the CDR3: TGTGCCAGCAGCCCCAGGGGGGCCCTCGGAGTGAATGAGCAGTTCTTC. It codes for CASSPRGALGVNEQFF. Complete variable domain (other parts from reference TRBV11-2 and TRBJ2-1): EAGVAQSPRYKIIEKRQSVAFWCNPISGHATLYWYQQILGQGPKLLIQFQNNGVVDDSQLPKDRFSAERLKGVDSTLKIQPAKLEDSAVYLCASSPRGALGVNEQFFGPGTRLTVL.

CDR3 protein: CASSPPGGSTDTQYF. The CDR3, as DNA: TGTGCCAGCAGCCCCCCCGGGGGAAGCACAGATACGCAGTATTTT. This chain links TRBV7-9 with TRBJ2-3; TRBD2 is a possible D gene (6 bases). V was trimmed by 5 bases and J by 0 bases, leaving 12 bases between them. The CDR3 consists of 15 residues. Germline loops: CDR1 SEHNR, CDR2 FQNEAQ (reference sequence). Combining the CDR3 with reference TRBV7-9 and TRBJ2-3 gives the whole variable domain DTGVSQNPRHKITKRGQNVTFRCDPISEHNRLYWYRQTLGQGPEFLTYFQNEAQLEKSRLLSDRFSAERPKGSFSTLEIQRTEQGDSAMYLCASSPPGGSTDTQYFGPGTRLTVL.

The CDR3 DNA reads TGTGCCAGCAGCTTAGGACTCTTGAACACCGGGGAGCTGTTTTTT. It is translated as CASSLGLLNTGELFF. This rearrangement joins TRBV7-6 to TRBJ2-2; no clear D gene. Trimming removed 1 base at V and 1 base at J, with 7 bases between. The CDR3 has 15 amino acids. Germline lookup yields CDR1 SGHVS and CDR2 FNYEAQ.

V and J are TRBV7-2 and TRBJ2-6, with unresolved D. The CDR3 runs 17 residues. V lost 5 bases, J lost 0 bases, and 14 bases lay in between. CDR1 SGHTA and CDR2 FQGNSA come from the germline V gene. The CDR3 loop reads CASSPGLESSGANVLTF. The CDR3, as DNA: TGTGCCAGCAGCCCCGGCCTCGAGAGCTCTGGGGCCAACGTCCTGACTTTC.

The genes are TRBV6-1 and TRBJ2-3; TRBD2 aligns across 11 bases. V gave up 6 bases and J gave up 3 bases; unmatched junction bases: 2. The CDR3 covers 14 residues. Germline V CDR1 and CDR2: MNHNS, SASEGT. The CDR3 sequence is CASRLAGATDTQYF. The CDR3 DNA sequence: TGTGCCAGCAGACTAGCGGGAGCTACAGATACGCAGTATTTT.

V and J are TRBV4-2 and TRBJ2-3; TRBD2 matches at 9 bases. Germline loops: CDR1 LGHNA, CDR2 YNFKEQ. The CDR3 has 16 amino acids. The V gene end was trimmed by 1 base and the J gene end by 5 bases; junction bases not matched to a gene: 7. The CDR3 DNA reads as TGTGCCAGCAGCCAAGGATGGCGGGAGGGCCGAGATACGCAGTATTTT. The encoded protein is CASSQGWREGRDTQYF.

The rearrangement uses TRBV6-5 and TRBJ1-1, with TRBD1 matching over 7 bases. Germline V lookup: CDR1 MNHEY, CDR2 SVGAGI. V lost 5 bases, J lost 5 bases, and 8 bases stayed unmatched. CDR3 size: 14 residues. CDR3 nucleotide sequence: TGTGCCAGCAGTGATTACAGGGGACGGACTGAAGCTTTCTTT. Protein sequence: CASSDYRGRTEAFF.

CDR3 amino acids: CASSLIPSAGRVDEQFF. The CDR3 region has the DNA TGTGCCAGCAGTTTAATACCCTCAGCGGGAAGGGTGGATGAGCAGTTCTTC. The rearrangement joins TRBV27 to TRBJ2-1; 7 positions match TRBD2. After removal of 2 bases from V and 8 bases from J, the junction contained 15 bases not matched to a gene. Germline V gene sequence: CDR1 MNHEY, CDR2 SMNVEV (reference sequence). This CDR3 has 17 residues.